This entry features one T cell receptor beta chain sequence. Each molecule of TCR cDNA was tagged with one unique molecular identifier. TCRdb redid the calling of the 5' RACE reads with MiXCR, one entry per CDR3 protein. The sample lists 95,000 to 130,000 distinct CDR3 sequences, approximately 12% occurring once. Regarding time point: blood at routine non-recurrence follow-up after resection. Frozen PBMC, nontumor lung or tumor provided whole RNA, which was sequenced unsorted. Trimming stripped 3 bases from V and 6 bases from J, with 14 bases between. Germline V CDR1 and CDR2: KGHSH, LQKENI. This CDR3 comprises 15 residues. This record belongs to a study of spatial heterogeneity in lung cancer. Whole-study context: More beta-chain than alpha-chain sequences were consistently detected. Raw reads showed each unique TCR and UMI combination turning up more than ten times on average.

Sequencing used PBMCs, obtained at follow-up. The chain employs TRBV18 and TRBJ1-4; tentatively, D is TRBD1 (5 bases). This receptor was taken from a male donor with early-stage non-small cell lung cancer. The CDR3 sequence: CASSPRRGRDEKLFF. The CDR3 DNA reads TGTGCCAGCTCACCCCGAAGAGGCAGGGATGAAAAACTGTTTTTT.